The 11 T cell receptor beta chains in this list originate from one sample, sequenced in a study of T cell responses to AZD1222 COVID-19 vaccine. Data came from immunoSEQ multiplex PCR; TCRdb stores just in-frame clones and leaves some out. The table includes 150,000 or so clones, 85% to 90% detected once. The sequences come from peripheral blood, collected on day 0 of AZD1222 vaccination. The receptors were gathered from an adult in good health.

The V and J genes are TRBV4-3 and TRBJ2-5, with TRBD2 as a possible D gene (6 bases). CDR1 and CDR2 (germline): LGHNA, YSLEER. Trimming stripped 1 base from V and 2 bases from J, with 14 bases between. The CDR3 spans 16 residues. The CDR3 protein is CASSQGSGTLQETQYF. The CDR3 DNA reads TGCGCCAGCAGCCAAGGATCGGGGACTCTTCAAGAGACCCAGTACTTC.

V gene TRBV7-2 combines with J gene TRBJ1-4; tentative D call: TRBD1 (6 bases). The V and J ends lost 5 bases and 2 bases respectively, with 24 bases between them. Germline loops: CDR1 SGHTA, CDR2 FQGNSA. CDR3 length equals 19 residues. The CDR3 region is CASSQTTDFWGATNEKLFF. CDR3 in DNA: TGTGCCAGCAGCCAAACGACTGATTTCTGGGGGGCTACTAATGAAAAACTGTTTTTT.

The rearrangement joins TRBV6-5 to TRBJ2-7, with 9 bases aligning to TRBD1. This CDR3 is built from 13 residues. Losses at the gene ends were 5 bases for V and 3 bases for J; bases not matched to a gene: 2. CDR1 and CDR2 (germline): MNHEY, SVGAGI. The CDR3 here is CASSQGQGYEQYF. The CDR3 DNA is TGTGCCAGCAGTCAGGGACAGGGCTACGAGCAGTACTTC.

CDR3 amino acids: CASSPLLAGGTGELFF. CDR3 coding DNA: TGCGCCAGCAGCCCGTTACTAGCGGGGGGCACCGGGGAGCTGTTTTTT. V gene TRBV4-3 combines with J gene TRBJ2-2; 12 bases are shared with TRBD2. Germline CDR1 reads LGHNA; CDR2 reads YSLEER. With V trimmed by 4 bases and J by 4 bases, 4 bases remained unmatched. The CDR3 spans 16 residues.

The chain employs TRBV19 and TRBJ1-5; D not certain. V was trimmed by 5 bases and J by 4 bases, leaving 9 bases between them. Germline V lookup: CDR1 LNHDA, CDR2 SQIVND (reference sequence). This CDR3 contains 13 residues. Here the CDR3 DNA reads TGTGCCAGTAGTGAGCTGAATAATCAGCCCCAGCATTTT. Protein: CASSELNNQPQHF.

This chain uses TRBV6-5 with TRBJ1-1, with no clear D. The germline CDR1 and CDR2 sequences are MNHEY and SVGAGI. CDR3 length equals 15 residues. V was pared by 6 bases and J by 5 bases, with 19 bases between. CDR3 sequence (DNA): TGTGCCAGCAGCTATTACGGGGAAGGCGGGACTGAAGCTTTCTTT. Translation gives CASSYYGEGGTEAFF.

The V and J genes are TRBV7-2 and TRBJ1-6; maybe TRBD1 (6 bases). Trimming took 5 bases from V and 7 from J, leaving 6 bases between them. The CDR3 is 12 residues long. Germline assignment: CDR1 SGHTA and CDR2 FQGNSA. Here the CDR3 reads CASSRGNSPLHF. The DNA of the CDR3 is TGTGCCAGCAGCAGGGGGAATTCACCCCTCCACTTT.

V gene TRBV28 combines with J gene TRBJ1-5; 9 bases agree with TRBD1. The germline V gene encodes CDR1 MDHEN and CDR2 SYDVKM. The CDR3 sequence is 16 residues long. V trimming: 4 bases; J trimming: 3 bases; junction bases outside the gene matches: 7. CDR3 loop: CASSSPGTGNNQPQHF. Here the CDR3 DNA reads TGTGCCAGCAGTTCGCCCGGGACAGGGAACAATCAGCCCCAGCATTTT.

The chain couples TRBV7-9 to TRBJ1-4, with D tentatively TRBD1 (6 bases). V shed 1 base and J shed 3 bases, with 12 bases lying between them. Germline V lookup: CDR1 SEHNR, CDR2 FQNEAQ (reference sequence). There are 16 residues in the CDR3. The CDR3 DNA is TGTGCCAGCAGCTTAGACAGGGTGGAGGCTAATGAAAAACTGTTTTTT. Translated: CASSLDRVEANEKLFF.

V usage is TRBV19 and J usage is TRBJ2-7; 7 positions match TRBD2. Germline CDR1 reads LNHDA; CDR2 reads SQIVND (reference sequence). V trimming: 7 bases; J trimming: 3 bases; junction bases outside the gene matches: 9. The CDR3 spans 14 residues. The CDR3 sequence is CASMDPGGDYEQYF. DNA for the CDR3: TGTGCCAGTATGGACCCTGGGGGGGACTACGAGCAGTACTTC. Complete variable domain (other parts from reference TRBV19 and TRBJ2-7): DGGITQSPKYLFRKEGQNVTLSCEQNLNHDAMYWYRQDPGQGLRLIYYSQIVNDFQKGDIAEGYSVSREKKESFPLTVTSAQKNPTAFYLCASMDPGGDYEQYFGPGTRLTVT.

This rearrangement joins TRBV7-2 to TRBJ1-1, with 7 positions matching TRBD1. Germline V CDR1 and CDR2: SGHTA, FQGNSA. V lost 1 base and J lost 5; bases outside the gene matches: 7. The CDR3 totals 15 residues. This CDR3 reads CASSLGGTTGTEAFF. Written as DNA, the CDR3 is TGTGCCAGCAGCTTAGGGGGGACGACAGGGACTGAAGCTTTCTTT.